Following are 15 T cell receptor beta chains from one sample sequenced in a study of T-cell reconstitution after alpha-beta-depleted transplantation in children. The authors prepared the TCRbeta library with unique molecular identifiers. TCRdb called the PCR reads again in MiXCR, with one record for every CDR3 protein. The sample has tens of thousands of distinct CDR3 sequences; 15% to 20% are singletons. The sequencing used PBMCs, mostly from graft donor cells, collected 360 days after TCRalphabeta/CD19-depleted stem cell transplant. Every receptor here comes from a male patient aged 2 to 9 who had a stem cell transplant for acute lymphoblastic leukemia, so the T cells may come from the graft donor.

The V gene is TRBV15, the J gene TRBJ2-5; 8 bases match TRBD2. Germline V gene data show CDR1 as LNHNV and CDR2 as YYDKDF (reference sequence). Losses at the gene ends were 0 bases for V and 2 bases for J; bases not matched to a gene: 8. The CDR3 sequence is 17 residues long. CDR3 in amino acids: CATSRDPRLARQETQYF. DNA of the CDR3: TGTGCCACCAGCAGAGATCCTCGACTAGCGAGACAAGAGACCCAGTACTTC.

The table lists this clonotype with many counts. The chain links TRBV12-3 or TRBV12-4 to TRBJ2-1, with 7 bases matching TRBD1. The CDR3 covers 14 residues. Germline trimming cut 11 bases from V and 4 bases from J; bases unmatched to any gene: 11. In DNA, the CDR3 is TGTGCCTCCTCACAGGGGCTATGGTACAATGAGCAGTTCTTC. This gives the protein CASSQGLWYNEQFF.

The rearrangement joins TRBV6-1 to TRBJ1-1; no firm D call. CDR1 and CDR2 (germline): MNHNS, SASEGT. The CDR3 has 11 amino acids. V was pared by 7 bases and J by 4 bases, with 7 bases between. The CDR3 DNA follows: TGTGCCAGCAAGGCATTCACTGAAGCTTTCTTT. Translated: CASKAFTEAFF.

In its sample, this clonotype was seen a few times. The chain joins TRBV20-1 to TRBJ2-7; D is ambiguous. The CDR3 loop spans 14 amino acids. The ends were cut back, 3 bases at V and 0 bases at J, with 12 bases in the middle. From germline, CDR1 is DFQATT and CDR2 SNEGSKA (reference sequence). CDR3 coding DNA: TGCAGTGCTAGTGCCCAAAGGAGCTCCTACGAGCAGTACTTC. It yields the protein CSASAQRSSYEQYF.

J is TRBJ2-7 and V is TRBV13, with a tentative D call TRBD2 (6 bases). The CDR3 loop spans 15 amino acids. Germline loops: CDR1 PRHDT, CDR2 FYEKMQ (reference sequence). V lost 3 bases and J lost 7, with 19 bases in between. CDR3 region: CASSFGGTGGWEQYF. The CDR3 DNA reads as TGTGCCAGCAGCTTCGGCGGGACGGGCGGATGGGAGCAGTACTTC.

In its sample, this clonotype was seen a few times. The chain recombines TRBV5-1 with TRBJ1-1; D perhaps matches TRBD1 (5 bases). Germline loops: CDR1 SGHRS, CDR2 YFSETQ. The CDR3 sequence is 15 residues long. V shed 2 bases and J shed 1 base, with 12 bases lying between them. The CDR3, as DNA: TGCGCCAGCAGCTTCAGGGTTAGAACGAACACTGAAGCTTTCTTT. The encoded protein is CASSFRVRTNTEAFF.

The gene calls are TRBV14 and TRBJ2-5; D unclear. V lost 0 bases to trimming and J lost 2 bases, with 10 bases between them. This CDR3 comprises 15 residues. The germline V gene encodes CDR1 SGHDN and CDR2 FVKESK. The CDR3 nucleotides read TGTGCCAGCAGCCAAGACAGGTGGATGCAAGAGACCCAGTACTTC. As protein: CASSQDRWMQETQYF.

The chain joins TRBV19 to TRBJ2-1; 10 positions match TRBD2. After removal of 6 bases from V and 0 bases from J, the junction contained 8 bases not matched to a gene. Germline-derived CDR1 and CDR2 are LNHDA and SQIVND (reference sequence). The CDR3 spans 17 residues. CDR3 loop: CASRIAGLADSYNEQFF. As DNA, the CDR3 is TGTGCCAGTAGAATCGCCGGACTAGCGGACTCCTACAATGAGCAGTTCTTC.

The V gene is TRBV12-3 or TRBV12-4, the J gene TRBJ2-7, with D possibly being TRBD1 or TRBD2 (5 bases each). CDR3 size: 14 residues. V was shortened by 4 bases and J by 5 bases, with 15 bases between the two germline ends. The CDR3 region is CASSSSGPLHEQYF. The CDR3 bases are TGTGCCAGCAGTTCATCGGGACCCCTCCACGAGCAGTACTTC.

The genes are TRBV27 and TRBJ1-3; 7 bases align to TRBD1. CDR3 length: 14 residues. Germline lookup yields CDR1 MNHEY and CDR2 SMNVEV (reference sequence). The V and J ends lost 6 bases and 2 bases, in that order; junction bases with no gene match: 4. CDR3 sequence (DNA): TGTGCCAGCAGGAAGACAGGGACTGGAAACACCATATATTTT. Encoded protein: CASRKTGTGNTIYF.

This rearrangement joins TRBV5-1 to TRBJ1-1, with a possible D match to TRBD1 (6 bases). Per the germline V gene, CDR1 is SGHRS and CDR2 is YFSETQ. Trimming shortened V by 4 bases and J by 2 bases, and 15 bases separated the two germline ends. There are 15 residues in the CDR3. CDR3 sequence reads: CASSLSGTPNTEAFF. In DNA form, the CDR3 reads TGCGCCAGCAGCCTCTCGGGGACACCTAACACTGAAGCTTTCTTT.

The chain carries TRBV11-2 and TRBJ2-7; no definite D call. V lost 3 bases to trimming and J lost 0 bases, with 15 bases between them. The CDR3 totals 16 residues. From germline, CDR1 is SGHAT and CDR2 FQNNGV. DNA for the CDR3: TGTGCCAGCAGCTTGTTAGGGCCGGCGTCCTCCTACGAGCAGTACTTC. Protein: CASSLLGPASSYEQYF.

This clonotype was seen ten or more times. V and J are TRBV6-5 and TRBJ2-3, with 9 bases aligning to TRBD2. Germline CDR1 MNHEY, CDR2 SVGAGI. This CDR3 has 14 amino acids. With 0 bases clipped from V and 8 bases from J, the junction kept 3 bases outside the gene matches. The CDR3 DNA reads TGTGCCAGCAGTTACTCTTTAGCGGGAGCTACGCAGTATTTT. It codes for CASSYSLAGATQYF.

This clonotype was recorded at least ten times. J is TRBJ2-1 and V is TRBV29-1; 11 bases are a match to TRBD2. J gave up 3 bases and V 7 bases, and 8 bases lay outside the gene matches. CDR1 is SQVTM, CDR2 ANQGSEA, per germline. The CDR3 contains 15 residues. The CDR3 coding sequence is TGCAGCGCCCGGCCGGGACTAGCGGTCTACAATGAGCAGTTCTTC. It yields the protein CSARPGLAVYNEQFF.

V and J are TRBV3-1 and TRBJ1-1; D is uncertain. Germline V CDR1 and CDR2: LGHDT, YNNKEL (reference sequence). Trimming removed 6 bases from V and 0 bases from J, with 5 bases in between. The CDR3 is 12 residues long. The CDR3 DNA reads TGTGCCAGCAGGAGCGTGAACACTGAAGCTTTCTTT. It codes for CASRSVNTEAFF.